This TCR beta chain was documented in a study of T cell responses to AZD1222 COVID-19 vaccine. Study outcomes and limitations: Baseline seropositives among AZD1222 recipients totaled only five to seven. Along spike, vaccine-associated CD4 TCRs were found throughout, with dominance at 160-218 and 743-854. Sampled repertoires all dated from after the peak T cell response. Per reports, nearly half of all spike-specific TCRs target regions that are unmutated in variants.

Sequenced by immunoSEQ multiplex PCR; TCRdb stores in-frame clones only, minus some. Of under 200,000 clones in the sample, 70% to 90% were seen once. A remark on this clone: What it binds is not known.

Sequenced material: peripheral blood, taken 28 days after the second AZD1222 dose. The origin of this receptor is an adult who received the AZD1222 COVID-19 vaccine.

The CDR3 here is CASSLPVFKKGNQPQHF. The DNA of the CDR3 is TGTGCCAGCAGTTTGCCCGTTTTCAAAAAGGGGAATCAGCCCCAGCATTTT. The V call is TRBV28, the J call TRBJ1-5; possibly TRBD1 for D (5 bases). CDR1 and CDR2 (germline): MDHEN, SYDVKM. The V end was cut by 3 bases, the J end by 4 bases, with 19 bases between. The CDR3 has 17 residues.